These 10 T cell receptor beta chains came from one sample sequenced in a study of cytomegalovirus exposure and HLA in healthy donors. PCR employed 60 Vbeta and 13 Jbeta primers. Using immunoSEQ multiplex PCR, the repertoire was profiled, and TCRdb retains in-frame clones only, with some absent. The sample shows 100,000 to 150,000 clones, roughly 75% of them seen only once. Sequencing used PBMCs. Receptors originate from a female donor in good health and CMV-seronegative.

V gene TRBV27 combines with J gene TRBJ2-3; D possibly corresponds to TRBD2 (6 bases). Trimming took 5 bases from V and 4 from J, leaving 10 bases between them. Germline CDR1 and CDR2: MNHEY and SMNVEV (reference sequence). The CDR3 loop spans 13 amino acids. CDR3 sequence (DNA): TGTGCCAGCAGTCCGGGACTCGCAGATACGCAGTATTTT. Translating gives CASSPGLADTQYF.

The chain employs TRBV5-7 and TRBJ1-5; D might be TRBD1 (5 bases). TRBV5-7 is classed as an ORF, of uncertain function. The CDR3 length is 18 residues. Trimming took 2 bases from V and 0 from J, leaving 18 bases between them. The CDR3 DNA follows: TGTGCCAGCAGCTTCCCGCGACAGCGCCCTTATAGCAATCAGCCCCAGCATTTT. Its translation: CASSFPRQRPYSNQPQHF.

This chain connects TRBV28 to TRBJ1-5; 7 positions agree with TRBD1. Losses at the gene ends were 5 bases for V and 4 bases for J; bases not matched to a gene: 5. The germline V gene encodes CDR1 MDHEN and CDR2 SYDVKM. The CDR3 has 14 residues. The CDR3 region is CASSTSQGNQPQHF. The CDR3, as DNA: TGTGCCAGCAGTACCTCACAGGGGAATCAGCCCCAGCATTTT.

The gene calls are TRBV11-2 and TRBJ2-7, with a tentative D call TRBD2 (6 bases). The CDR3 has 15 residues. V was shortened by 5 bases and J by 0 bases, with 14 bases between the two germline ends. Germline CDR1 SGHAT, CDR2 FQNNGV. The CDR3 sequence: CASSLISGSSYEQYF. The CDR3 DNA sequence: TGTGCCAGCAGCCTAATTAGCGGCAGCTCCTACGAGCAGTACTTC.

The chain carries TRBV15 and TRBJ2-7, with 8 bases fitting TRBD2. Trimming cost V 0 bases and J 6 bases; bases outside gene matches: 10. The CDR3 runs 16 residues. The germline V gene encodes CDR1 LNHNV and CDR2 YYDKDF (reference sequence). CDR3 loop: CATSREVSGSGGEQYF. CDR3 in DNA: TGTGCCACCAGCAGAGAGGTCAGCGGGAGTGGTGGCGAGCAGTACTTC.

Regarding this clone: At one end the junction does not follow the germline gene, possibly because of a read error. The J gene is TRBJ2-5, the V gene TRBV7-2; 9 bases are shared with TRBD1. This CDR3 has 12 amino acids. From germline, CDR1 is SGHTA and CDR2 FQGNSA. The CDR3 protein is CASSPLTGGSHF. The CDR3 DNA reads as TGTGCCAGCAGCCCTTTGACAGGGGGGTCGCACTTC.

V and J are TRBV19 and TRBJ1-2; D is undetermined. Trimming pared 5 bases from V and 6 bases from J, leaving 7 bases between. The CDR3 spans 11 residues. In germline, CDR1 is LNHDA, CDR2 SQIVND (reference sequence). The CDR3 nucleotides read TGTGCCAGTAGTCGAACAAATGGCTACACCTTC. Residues: CASSRTNGYTF.

The genes are TRBV6-1 and TRBJ2-3, with 8 bases fitting TRBD1. This CDR3 contains 15 residues. Per germline, CDR1 MNHNS and CDR2 SASEGT. V lost 5 bases to trimming and J lost 2 bases; unmatched junction nucleotides: 6. As DNA, the CDR3 is TGTGCCAGCAGTCCCGGGACAGGCCACACAGATACGCAGTATTTT. Its protein is CASSPGTGHTDTQYF.

The rearrangement joins TRBV7-2 to TRBJ2-5, with a weak D call TRBD1 (5 bases). The germline gives CDR1 SGHTA, CDR2 FQGNSA. The V and J ends lost 3 bases and 5 bases respectively, with 7 bases between them. CDR3 length: 12 amino acids. The CDR3 is CASSFTGETQYF. CDR3 bases: TGTGCCAGCAGCTTCACAGGCGAGACCCAGTACTTC.

The chain couples TRBV6-4 to TRBJ2-1; 12 bases agree with TRBD2. V lost 8 bases, J lost 8 bases, and 7 bases stayed unmatched. Germline-derived CDR1 and CDR2 are MRHNA and SNTAGT. The CDR3 totals 14 residues. The CDR3: CASAGLAGSDEQFF. CDR3 sequence (DNA): TGTGCCAGCGCCGGACTAGCGGGATCCGATGAGCAGTTCTTC.